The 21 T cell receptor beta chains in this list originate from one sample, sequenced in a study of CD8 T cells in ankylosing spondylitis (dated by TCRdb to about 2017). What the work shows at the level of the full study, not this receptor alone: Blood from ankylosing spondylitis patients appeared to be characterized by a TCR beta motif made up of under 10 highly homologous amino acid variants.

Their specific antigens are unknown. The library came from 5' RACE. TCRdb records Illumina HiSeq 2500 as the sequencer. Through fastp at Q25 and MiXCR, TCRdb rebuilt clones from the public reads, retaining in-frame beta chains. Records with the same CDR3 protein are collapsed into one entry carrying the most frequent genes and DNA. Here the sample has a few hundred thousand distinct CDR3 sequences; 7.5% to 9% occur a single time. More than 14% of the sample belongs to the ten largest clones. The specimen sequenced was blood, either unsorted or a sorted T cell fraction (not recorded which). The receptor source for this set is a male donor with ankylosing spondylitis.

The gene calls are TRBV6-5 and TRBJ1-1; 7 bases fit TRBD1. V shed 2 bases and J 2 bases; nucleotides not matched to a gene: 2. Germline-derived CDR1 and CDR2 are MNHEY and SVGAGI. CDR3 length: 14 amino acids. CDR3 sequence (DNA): TGTGCCAGCAGTTACGGGGACAGAAACACTGAAGCTTTCTTT. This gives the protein CASSYGDRNTEAFF.

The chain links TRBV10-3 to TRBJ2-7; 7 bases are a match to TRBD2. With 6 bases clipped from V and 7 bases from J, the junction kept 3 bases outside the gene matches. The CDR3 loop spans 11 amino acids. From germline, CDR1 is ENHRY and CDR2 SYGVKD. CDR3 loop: CAIRTGLEQYF. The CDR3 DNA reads TGTGCCATCAGGACGGGACTAGAGCAGTACTTC.

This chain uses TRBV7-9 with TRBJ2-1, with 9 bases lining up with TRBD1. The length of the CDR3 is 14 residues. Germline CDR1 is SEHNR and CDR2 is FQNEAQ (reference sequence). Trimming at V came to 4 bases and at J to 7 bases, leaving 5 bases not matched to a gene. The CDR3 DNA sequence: TGTGCCAGCAGCTCTATGGGACAGGGTAATGAGCAGTTCTTC. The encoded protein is CASSSMGQGNEQFF.

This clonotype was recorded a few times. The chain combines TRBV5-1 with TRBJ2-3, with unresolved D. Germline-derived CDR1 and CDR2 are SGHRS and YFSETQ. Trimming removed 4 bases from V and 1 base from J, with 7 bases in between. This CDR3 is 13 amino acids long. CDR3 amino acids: CASSNQGTDTQYF. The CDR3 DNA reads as TGCGCCAGCAGCAACCAGGGCACAGATACGCAGTATTTT. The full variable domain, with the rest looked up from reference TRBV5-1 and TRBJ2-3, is KAGVTQTPRYLIKTRGQQVTLSCSPISGHRSVSWYQQTPGQGLQFLFEYFSETQRNKGNFPGRFSGRQFSNSRSEMNVSTLELGDSALYLCASSNQGTDTQYFGPGTRLTVL.

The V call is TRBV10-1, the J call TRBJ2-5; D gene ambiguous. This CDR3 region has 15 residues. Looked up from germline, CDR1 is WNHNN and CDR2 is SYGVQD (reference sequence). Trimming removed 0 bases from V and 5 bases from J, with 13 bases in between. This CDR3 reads CASSESRRPRETQYF. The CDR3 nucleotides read TGCGCCAGCAGTGAGTCTCGACGACCGAGGGAGACCCAGTACTTC.

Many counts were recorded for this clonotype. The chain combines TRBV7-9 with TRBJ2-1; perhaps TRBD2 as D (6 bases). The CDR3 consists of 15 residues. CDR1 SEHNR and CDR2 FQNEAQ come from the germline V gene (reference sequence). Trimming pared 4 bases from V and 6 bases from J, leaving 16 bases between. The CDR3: CASSWRAGFSNEQFF. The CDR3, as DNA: TGTGCCAGCAGCTGGAGGGCGGGATTCTCCAATGAGCAGTTCTTC.

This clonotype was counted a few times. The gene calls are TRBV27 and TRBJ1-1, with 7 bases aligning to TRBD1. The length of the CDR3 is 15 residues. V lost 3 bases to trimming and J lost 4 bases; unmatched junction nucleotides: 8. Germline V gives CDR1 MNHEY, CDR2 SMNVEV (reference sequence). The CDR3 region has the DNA TGTGCCAGCAGTTTTTCTCACAGGGGTATCACTGAAGCTTTCTTT. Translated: CASSFSHRGITEAFF.

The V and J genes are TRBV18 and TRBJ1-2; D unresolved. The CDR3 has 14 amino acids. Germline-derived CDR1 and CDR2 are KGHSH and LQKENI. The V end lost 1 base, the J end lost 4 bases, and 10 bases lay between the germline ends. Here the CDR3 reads CASSPQETFYGYTF. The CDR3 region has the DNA TGTGCCAGCTCACCACAAGAAACCTTCTATGGCTACACCTTC.

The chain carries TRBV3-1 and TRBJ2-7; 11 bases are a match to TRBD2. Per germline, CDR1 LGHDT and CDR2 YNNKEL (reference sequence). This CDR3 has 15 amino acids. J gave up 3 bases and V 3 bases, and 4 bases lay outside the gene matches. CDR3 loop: CASSHPGLADYEQYF. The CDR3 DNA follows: TGTGCCAGCAGCCACCCGGGACTAGCGGACTACGAGCAGTACTTC.

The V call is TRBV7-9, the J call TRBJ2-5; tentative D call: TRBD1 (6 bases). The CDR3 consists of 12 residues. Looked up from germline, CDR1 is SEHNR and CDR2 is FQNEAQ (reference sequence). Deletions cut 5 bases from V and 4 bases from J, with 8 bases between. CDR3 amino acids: CASSIQGETQYF. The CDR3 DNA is TGTGCCAGCAGCATACAGGGAGAGACCCAGTACTTC.

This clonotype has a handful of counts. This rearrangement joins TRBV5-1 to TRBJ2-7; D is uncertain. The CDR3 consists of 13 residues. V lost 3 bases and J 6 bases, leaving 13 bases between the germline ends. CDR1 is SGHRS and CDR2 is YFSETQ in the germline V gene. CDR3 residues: CASSSVELGEQYF. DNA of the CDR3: TGCGCCAGCAGCTCCGTGGAATTGGGCGAGCAGTACTTC. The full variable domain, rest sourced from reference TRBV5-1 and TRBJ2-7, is KAGVTQTPRYLIKTRGQQVTLSCSPISGHRSVSWYQQTPGQGLQFLFEYFSETQRNKGNFPGRFSGRQFSNSRSEMNVSTLELGDSALYLCASSSVELGEQYFGPGTRLTVT.

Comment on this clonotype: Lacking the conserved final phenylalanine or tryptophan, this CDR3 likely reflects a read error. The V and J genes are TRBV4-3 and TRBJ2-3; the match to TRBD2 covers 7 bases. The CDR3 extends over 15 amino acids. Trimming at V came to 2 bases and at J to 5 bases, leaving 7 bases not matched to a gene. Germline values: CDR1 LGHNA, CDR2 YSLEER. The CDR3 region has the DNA TGCGCCAGCAGCCAAATGGGAGGGCTAGGAGATACGCAGTATATT. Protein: CASSQMGGLGDTQYI.

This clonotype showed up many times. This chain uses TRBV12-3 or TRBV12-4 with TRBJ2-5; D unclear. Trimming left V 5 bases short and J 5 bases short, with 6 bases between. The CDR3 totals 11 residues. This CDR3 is CASSQIETQYF. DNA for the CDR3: TGTGCCAGCAGTCAGATTGAGACCCAGTACTTC.

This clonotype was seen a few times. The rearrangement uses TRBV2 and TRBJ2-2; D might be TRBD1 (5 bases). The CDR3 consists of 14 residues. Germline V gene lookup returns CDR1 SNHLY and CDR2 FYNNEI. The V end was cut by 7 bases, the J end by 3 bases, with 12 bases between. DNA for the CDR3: TGTGCCAGCATGTCGGCAGGGTACACCGGGGAGCTGTTTTTT. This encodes CASMSAGYTGELFF. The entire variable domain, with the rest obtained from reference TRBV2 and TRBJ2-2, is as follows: EPEVTQTPSHQVTQMGQEVILRCVPISNHLYFYWYRQILGQKVEFLVSFYNNEISEKSEIFDDQFSVERPDGSNFTLKIRSTKLEDSAMYFCASMSAGYTGELFFGEGSRLTVL.

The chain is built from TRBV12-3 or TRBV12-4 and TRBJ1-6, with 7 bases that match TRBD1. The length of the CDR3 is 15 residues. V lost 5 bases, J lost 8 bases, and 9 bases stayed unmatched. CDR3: CASSLTGSWDSPLHF. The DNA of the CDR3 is TGTGCCAGCAGTCTGACAGGGAGCTGGGATTCACCCCTCCACTTT.

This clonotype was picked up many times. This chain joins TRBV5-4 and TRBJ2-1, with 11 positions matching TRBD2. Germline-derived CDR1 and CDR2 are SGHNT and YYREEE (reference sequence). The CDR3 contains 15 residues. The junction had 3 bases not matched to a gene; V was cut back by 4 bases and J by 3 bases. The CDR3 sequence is CASSEGLADYNEQFF. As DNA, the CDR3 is TGTGCCAGCAGCGAGGGACTAGCGGACTACAATGAGCAGTTCTTC. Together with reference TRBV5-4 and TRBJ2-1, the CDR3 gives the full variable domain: ETGVTQSPTHLIKTRGQQVTLRCSSQSGHNTVSWYQQALGQGPQFIFQYYREEENGRGNFPPRFSGLQFPNYSSELNVNALELDDSALYLCASSEGLADYNEQFFGPGTRLTVL.

CDR3: CSARGWSGRRNEQYF. Written as DNA, the CDR3 is TGCAGTGCCCGGGGGTGGAGCGGGAGGAGGAACGAGCAGTACTTC. V and J are TRBV20-1 and TRBJ2-7; TRBD2 matches at 9 bases. The CDR3 is 15 residues long. V dropped 6 bases and J dropped 5; count of bases not matched to a gene: 14. CDR1 is DFQATT and CDR2 is SNEGSKA in the germline V gene (reference sequence).

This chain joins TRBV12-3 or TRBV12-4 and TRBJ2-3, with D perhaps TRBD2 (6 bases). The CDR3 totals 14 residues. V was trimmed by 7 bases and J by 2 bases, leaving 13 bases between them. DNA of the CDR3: TGTGCCAGCAATGCCGGGACTTACACAGATACGCAGTATTTT. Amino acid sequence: CASNAGTYTDTQYF.

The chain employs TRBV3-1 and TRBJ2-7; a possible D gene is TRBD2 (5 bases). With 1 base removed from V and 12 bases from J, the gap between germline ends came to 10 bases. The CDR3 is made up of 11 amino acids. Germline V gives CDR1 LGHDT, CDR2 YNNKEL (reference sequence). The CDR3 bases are TGTGCCAGCAGCCAAGCGGGCGGGCCGTACTTC. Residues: CASSQAGGPYF.

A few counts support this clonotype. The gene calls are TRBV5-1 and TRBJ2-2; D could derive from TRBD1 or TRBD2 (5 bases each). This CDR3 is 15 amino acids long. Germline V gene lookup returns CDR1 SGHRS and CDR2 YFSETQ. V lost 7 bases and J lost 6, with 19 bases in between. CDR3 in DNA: TGCGCCAGCGCCCGGCTAACTAGGGGCGCCGGGGAGCTGTTTTTT. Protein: CASARLTRGAGELFF.

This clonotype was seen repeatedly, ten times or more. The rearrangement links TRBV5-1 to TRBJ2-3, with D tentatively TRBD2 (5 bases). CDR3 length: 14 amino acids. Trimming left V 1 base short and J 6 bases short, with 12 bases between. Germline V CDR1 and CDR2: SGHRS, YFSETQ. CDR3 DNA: TGCGCCAGCAGCTTGTCAAATACGGGGGATACGCAGTATTTT. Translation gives CASSLSNTGDTQYF.